The entry below gives a single T cell receptor (beta chain) sequence along with its context. What this receptor recognizes is not known. The V end gives up 2 bases and the J end 1 base, leaving 4 bases in the junction not matched to a gene. Via the germline V gene, CDR1 is LGHNT and CDR2 FRNRAP. Spanning cysteine to phenylalanine, the CDR3 consists of 16 amino acids. Of the read, only the CDR3 DNA is kept; its 48 bases are in frame from base 1. Library preparation employed the immunoSEQ multiplex PCR assay. For the multiplex PCR, a mixture combining 60 forward primers for TCR Vbeta segments and 13 reverse primers for TCR Jbeta segments was used. The CDR3 region of rearranged TCR beta genes was amplified from genomic DNA with a multiplex PCR assay. The amplified TCR beta libraries were sequenced on the Illumina HiSeq System as 87-base-pair reads. Processing in the source paper ran as follows. In a later analysis, some 80 million unique TCR beta chains were counted across the roughly 670 repertoires, and roughly 11 million of these chains were shared by at least two donors. A nearest-neighbor algorithm error-corrected the raw reads and collapsed the reads into unique sequences, merging closely related sequences to remove PCR and sequencing errors. To assign V, D and J gene segments, CDR3 sequences were aligned to IMGT reference sequences. For a sequence to be retained, at least a six-nucleotide match to both a V gene segment and a J gene segment was required. Rearrangements were called productive when the CDR3 lacked stop codons and stayed in frame with V and J; all others were non-productive. CDR3 was defined according to IMGT convention as the region running from the second conserved V-encoded cysteine to the conserved J-encoded phenylalanine. The earlier analysis of fewer than 700 of the donors excluded sequences that lacked an unambiguous match to a single V gene segment. An earlier analysis of over 450 of the donors classified V segments as functional when productive rearrangements were above 56.7% and as segregating when the standard deviation between donors was above 5%. A statistical classification framework was built for diagnosing cytomegalovirus status from the catalog of TCR beta chain sequences. A later analysis assigned V and J genes by comparing TCR nucleotide sequences with IMGT/GENE-DB human TR gene sequences. A later analysis assigned CDR3 sequences and most-parsimonious VDJ recombination scenarios with the TCRdist pipeline. In a later analysis, each TCR beta chain was defined by its CDR3 amino acid sequence together with its V-gene family, and reads without a unique V-gene family were excluded. A later analysis removed 550 to 650 highly shared, low-generation-probability nucleotide sequences to deal with suspected cross-contamination and a sequencing artifact. For each public chain, a later analysis derived a clonal expansion index from normalized ranks of inferred template counts within each repertoire. In a later analysis, generation probabilities were computed using a VDJ recombination model fitted to out-of-frame rearrangements, and the results were checked against IGoR. Hypergeometric tests were used in a later analysis to score TCR-TCR, TCR-HLA and TCR-CMV co-occurrence, with a repertoire-size bias correction applied to the TCR pairs. A later analysis estimated false discovery rates by permuting HLA or CMV assignments 20 times. In a later analysis, co-occurring TCRs were grouped using DBSCAN, with TCRdist sequence similarity added in when clustering inside HLA-allele-positive subsets. Repertoires with fewer than 30,000 or more than 120,000 public chains, plus five repertoires with anomalous nucleotide sharing, were excluded from co-occurrence clustering. The clones in this table, taken by TCRdb from immuneACCESS, are in-frame only. Not every clone is retained; where verified, under half of the shortfall comes from an unresolved V gene, and the cause of the rest is unknown. V and J calls and clone size are copied from that table; D and trimming were computed from the DNA. The sample's clone listing holds approximately 120,000 clones. The ten largest clones capture 2% of the sample.

The cohort comprised around 690 healthy bone marrow donors. At the time of sampling, every cohort member was nominally healthy, though immune exposures that went unrecorded were likely present. The donor tested CMV seronegative, placing the donor among the 300 to 400 seronegative members of the cohort. Each donor provided a peripheral blood sample, and peripheral blood mononuclear cells were used for TCR beta sequencing. The Qiagen DNeasy Blood Extraction Kit was used to extract genomic DNA from the blood cell samples. These data come from a study of cytomegalovirus exposure and HLA in healthy donors (TCRdb year 2017). About the investigation overall: According to an earlier analysis of 587 of the donors, some 180 million T cells yielded over 100 million unique TCR beta sequences and approximately 300 Gb of sequence data. An early release covering just under 650 HLA-typed donors comprised 300 to 350 gigabases of sequencing data and 65 million to 100 million unique TCR sequences. Of the 300 to 450 genotyped donors, 70% to 90% were placed in the genetic ancestry cluster associated with self-reported Caucasian donors. The aim of the study was to test whether cataloging public T cell receptors could identify signatures of past pathogen exposure. Using immunosequencing, the study profiled T cell repertoires from 550 to 750 subjects and related those repertoires to cytomegalovirus serostatus. In addition to the first cohort of roughly 700 subjects, a separate validation cohort of around 110 different subjects was used. To predict cytomegalovirus infection status, the study brought together high-throughput TCR immunosequencing, statistical association of individual TCRs with disease status, and machine learning. A later analysis re-analyzed previously published TCR beta repertoires from roughly 600 donors and added high-resolution HLA genotyping to study TCR occurrence patterns. The later analysis used no new phenotypic data to find candidate immune exposures, relying instead on TCR beta sequences and their occurrence across donors. To decide whether each TCR beta V gene segment behaved as functional or pseudogenic, an earlier analysis of some 600 of the donors relied on high-throughput TCR beta sequencing. Donor age, sex, ethnicity and CMV serostatus were compiled together with the repertoire data. A later genetic analysis took genome-wide SNP genotypes for about 55% of the 666 donors and used that subset as a discovery cohort. Every repertoire in the discovery cohort had been generated on one and the same sequencing platform. HLA typing included class I and class II loci at four-digit resolution. The number of donors typed differed by locus, with roughly 620-630 for A, B, C, DRB1 and DQB1, over 500 for DQA1, nearly 610 for DPA1, and some 450 for DPB1. Five DR-DQ haplotypes were handled as single units for association and clustering, since linkage in the cohort was strong. Across around 400 genotyped donors of the cohort, an average of about 200,000 unique TCR beta nucleotide sequences per donor were sequenced, and roughly 17% of those sequences were non-productive.

General study outcomes and caveats: Some IMGT-functional V segments, including TRBV6-2 and TRBV6-3, could not be told apart with the 87-base-pair reads, so those segments were excluded. According to a later genetic analysis, donors in an Asian-associated ancestry cluster had fewer N-insertions in productive TCRs than the approximately 650-donor mean. Correlated functional status among segregating V segments might be attributable to linkage disequilibrium, but an unknown experimental factor could not be ruled out. A further reported finding was that TCR beta sequences accurately predicted the HLA-A and HLA-B alleles for most subjects in the first cohort. CMV serostatus was the only immune exposure information available for the cohort. A later analysis found that most CMV-associated TCR beta chains appeared HLA-restricted, with HLA associations seemingly driven largely by CMV exposure. In a later analysis, several top co-occurrence clusters were reported to appear linked to parvovirus B19, influenza, CMV and Epstein-Barr virus. Most TCR sequences were seen in very few donors, while some public TCRs were found in many individuals. A later analysis found that TCR association rates varied across HLA loci, with DRB1 alleles showing the most associated TCRs and HLA-C alleles the fewest. In vitro tests confirmed that a few of the cytomegalovirus-associated TCR beta chains recognize cytomegalovirus antigens. In a later analysis, around 17,000 TCR beta sequences were associated with specific HLA alleles at a false discovery rate of 0.05. Some 16 rarely observed V segments, including chromosome 9 orphons, were excluded from the earlier analysis of several hundred of the donors because counts were too low. Because some donors lacked HLA typing at each locus, the association tests relied only on the typed subset. This cohort had only TCR beta chains sequenced, and the lack of alpha or paired-chain data limited which features could be detected. In an earlier analysis of 587 of the donors, most TCR beta V segments appeared in productive rearrangements about 90% or about 30% of the time, broadly matching IMGT annotations. A total of roughly 160 TCR beta chains were listed by the study as associated with cytomegalovirus. In both the original and validation cohorts, the classifier was reported to diagnose cytomegalovirus status with high specificity and sensitivity. The sequencing pipeline was judged likely to have produced a cluster of highly shared sequence variants as a technical artifact. In a later genetic analysis, a missense DCLRE1C variant was associated with V-gene and J-gene trimming of TCR beta chains, and the association was replicated in an independent cohort. Strong co-occurrence of HLA alleles, especially DR and DQ, made assigning TCR associations to individual alleles difficult. The authors suggested that the approach could potentially be extended to other disease states and immunological phenotypes. Compared with equally common non-associated chains, HLA-associated TCR beta chains in a later analysis were more clonally expanded and had lower generation probabilities. Sequencing depth was assumed to be roughly uniform across donors in the presence/absence analyses, though that assumption may not hold.

The rearrangement joined TRBV12-5 to TRBJ2-2, with 7 bases aligning to TRBD1. The sequencing sample was made of PBMCs. The clonotype comes from a woman aged 55-69 years in good health and CMV-seronegative. The DNA is TGTGCTAGTGGTTTGCGCTGGACAGGGAACACCGGGGAGCTGTTTTTT. It codes for CASGLRWTGNTGELFF.